This T cell receptor beta chain was profiled in a study of PD-1 blockade in classical Hodgkin lymphoma. Notes on the study in general: It was CD4+ TCR diversity, not CD8+, that rose significantly by C4D1. Among the patients, those starting nivolumab under 1 year after ASCT were excluded. Baseline TCR diversity was reportedly lower in newly diagnosed patients than healthy donors.

Sequencing used immunoSEQ multiplex PCR; TCRdb keeps in-frame clones, though not all of them. The sample has around 18,000 clones, around 80% seen once; the top ten hold approximately 2.1%. Specified time point: cycle 4 day 1 (C4D1), after more than five weeks of nivolumab. Patients all relapsed after autologous stem cell transplantation, and there was variation in brentuximab vedotin exposure. CD4+ T cells were purified from thawed PBMCs by magnetic negative selection. As to this clone: Its antigen remains unknown.

The CDR3 consists of 14 residues. Germline-derived CDR1 and CDR2 are SGHNT and YYREEE (reference sequence). Trimming took off 1 base at V and 4 bases at J, with 8 bases between the two ends. The clonotype originates from a human donor with classical Hodgkin lymphoma. Sample: CD4+ T cells from blood, taken before the fourth cycle of nivolumab. The chain employs TRBV5-4 and TRBJ1-4; D may be TRBD1 (6 bases). The CDR3 region is CASSLQGFNEKLFF. In DNA, the CDR3 is TGTGCCAGCAGCTTGCAGGGGTTTAATGAAAAACTGTTTTTT.